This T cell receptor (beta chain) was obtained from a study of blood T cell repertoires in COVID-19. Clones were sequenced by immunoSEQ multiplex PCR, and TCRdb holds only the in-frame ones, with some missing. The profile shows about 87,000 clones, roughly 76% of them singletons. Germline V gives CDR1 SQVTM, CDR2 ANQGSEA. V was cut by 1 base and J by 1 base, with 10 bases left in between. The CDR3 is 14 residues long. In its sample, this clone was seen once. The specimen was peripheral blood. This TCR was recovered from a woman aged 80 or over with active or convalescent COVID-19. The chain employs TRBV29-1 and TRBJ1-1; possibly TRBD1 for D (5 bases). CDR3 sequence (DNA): TGCAGCGTTGAAGTCGGCGGGGGGAACACTGAAGCTTTCTTT. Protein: CSVEVGGGNTEAFF.